One and the same sample provided the 25 T cell receptor beta chains below, sequenced in a study of patients and donors after allogeneic stem cell transplantation. TCRdb reanalysed the RT-PCR reads using MiXCR and keeps one entry per CDR3 protein. This table holds approximately 170,000 distinct CDR3 sequences, nearly 25% found once. The sequencing sample was made of blood, either unsorted or a sorted T cell fraction (not recorded which). The receptor set was obtained from a human donor who was either an allogeneic HSCT recipient or a stem cell or donor lymphocyte infusion donor (not recorded which). It is not recorded whose cells these are; they may come from a transplant donor.

There are many counts of this clonotype. The genes are TRBV12-3 or TRBV12-4 and TRBJ1-3, with D maybe TRBD1 (6 bases). Trimming took 5 bases from V and 0 from J, leaving 11 bases between them. The CDR3 has 15 amino acids. The CDR3 bases are TGTGCCAGCAGTGCTACAGGGAGCTCTGGAAACACCATATATTTT. Encoded protein: CASSATGSSGNTIYF.

The table lists this clonotype with many counts. The J gene is TRBJ1-1, the V gene TRBV7-9; D not resolved. The V and J ends lost 1 base and 1 base respectively, with 7 bases between them. The CDR3 has 14 residues. Germline CDR1 SEHNR, CDR2 FQNEAQ (reference sequence). DNA for the CDR3: TGTGCCAGCAGCTTAGATCTGGGGAACACTGAAGCTTTCTTT. Translating gives CASSLDLGNTEAFF.

This clonotype turned up a few times. V gene TRBV27 combines with J gene TRBJ1-6, with 9 bases matching TRBD1. The CDR3 length is 15 residues. Trimming removed 8 bases from V and 6 bases from J; junction bases left unmatched: 8. Germline V gives CDR1 MNHEY, CDR2 SMNVEV (reference sequence). CDR3 sequence: CASSDRGYGNSPLHF. CDR3 nucleotides: TGTGCCAGCTCAGACAGGGGGTATGGTAATTCACCCCTCCACTTT.

The V gene is TRBV12-3 or TRBV12-4, the J gene TRBJ2-2; 10 bases are shared with TRBD1. V lost 3 bases, J lost 4 bases, and 8 bases stayed unmatched. The CDR3 sequence is 17 residues long. The CDR3 DNA is TGTGCCAGCAGTTTGGGTCCGGGACAGGGGAGCACCGGGGAGCTGTTTTTT. Its translation: CASSLGPGQGSTGELFF.

In its sample, this clonotype was seen a few times. The rearrangement uses TRBV3-1 and TRBJ2-3, with 9 nucleotides matching TRBD2. The junction had 10 bases not matched to a gene; V was cut back by 5 bases and J by 4 bases. The germline V gene has CDR1 LGHDT and CDR2 YNNKEL (reference sequence). This CDR3 contains 16 residues. Here the CDR3 DNA reads TGTGCCAGCAGCACGACTAGCGGCCAATCCCCAGATACGCAGTATTTT. Translated: CASSTTSGQSPDTQYF.

This clonotype has just a few counts. The rearrangement joins TRBV7-6 to TRBJ1-1; tentatively, D is TRBD1 (6 bases). Trimming left V 5 bases short and J 1 base short, with 8 bases between. The CDR3 is 13 amino acids. Germline assignment: CDR1 SGHVS and CDR2 FNYEAQ. The CDR3 reads CASSRTENTEAFF. The CDR3 DNA follows: TGTGCCAGCAGCCGGACAGAGAACACTGAAGCTTTCTTT.

This rearrangement joins TRBV20-1 to TRBJ1-2, with D hard to call. The CDR3 is 11 residues long. The germline V gene encodes CDR1 DFQATT and CDR2 SNEGSKA (reference sequence). V dropped 4 bases and J dropped 4 bases, with 7 bases sitting between them. CDR3 residues: CSAKWIYGYTF. The CDR3 region has the DNA TGCAGTGCTAAGTGGATCTATGGCTACACCTTC.

The chain joins TRBV12-3 or TRBV12-4 to TRBJ2-4; D not resolved. This CDR3 has 13 amino acids. V lost 0 bases, J lost 7 bases, and 7 bases lay in between. The CDR3 sequence is CASSLARLNIQYF. CDR3 DNA: TGTGCCAGCAGTTTAGCCAGGTTGAACATTCAGTACTTC.

The rearrangement joins TRBV6-6 to TRBJ2-2; perhaps TRBD1 as D (5 bases). Trimming removed 6 bases from V and 3 bases from J, with 14 bases in between. This CDR3 region has 15 residues. Per germline, CDR1 MNHNY and CDR2 SVGAGI (reference sequence). The DNA for the CDR3 is TGTGCCAGCAGCCGAGACGACAGTTACACCGGGGAGCTGTTTTTT. Its protein product is CASSRDDSYTGELFF.

The chain couples TRBV6-1 to TRBJ2-3, with 9 positions matching TRBD2. The junction had 4 bases not matched to a gene; V was cut back by 2 bases and J by 1 base. Germline V gene data show CDR1 as MNHNS and CDR2 as SASEGT. This CDR3 contains 16 residues. The CDR3 reads CASSEFSGGRTDTQYF. The CDR3, as DNA: TGTGCCAGCAGTGAATTTAGCGGGGGCCGCACAGATACGCAGTATTTT.

The chain links TRBV20-1 to TRBJ2-7; 11 nucleotides align to TRBD1. The CDR3 consists of 14 residues. Germline V gene lookup returns CDR1 DFQATT and CDR2 SNEGSKA (reference sequence). Unmatched junction bases numbered 6, after V lost 3 bases and J lost 5 bases. The CDR3 loop is CSASPGTGGDEQYF. The CDR3 nucleotides are TGCAGTGCTAGCCCTGGGACAGGGGGTGACGAGCAGTACTTC.

This clonotype was counted between two and nine times. V usage is TRBV7-3 and J usage is TRBJ1-5; unclear D gene. Trimming took off 5 bases at V and 11 bases at J, with 16 bases between the two ends. CDR3 length: 13 residues. Germline CDR1 SGHTA, CDR2 FQGTGA. DNA for the CDR3: TGTGCCAGCAGCCCATACCCAGGTGAGACCCAGCATTTT. Protein product: CASSPYPGETQHF.

The table lists this clonotype with a few counts. The J gene is TRBJ2-5, the V gene TRBV12-3 or TRBV12-4; 9 bases agree with TRBD2. The CDR3 is made up of 16 amino acids. The trim removed 6 bases at V and 2 bases at J, leaving 10 bases unmatched. CDR3 in DNA: TGTGCCAGCAGCCCGGTCGTAGCGGGGGCACAAGAGACCCAGTACTTC. This gives the protein CASSPVVAGAQETQYF.

V gene TRBV4-2 combines with J gene TRBJ1-6; D is unresolved. The CDR3 consists of 19 residues. Trimming shortened V by 0 bases and J by 0 bases, and 15 bases separated the two germline ends. The germline gives CDR1 LGHNA, CDR2 YNFKEQ. CDR3 protein: CASSQDGRIKSSYNSPLHF. The CDR3 DNA reads TGTGCCAGCAGCCAAGATGGCAGGATAAAGAGCTCCTATAATTCACCCCTCCACTTT.

This clonotype was detected many times. V gene TRBV5-6 combines with J gene TRBJ2-3, with a tentative D call TRBD2 (6 bases). The germline V gene has CDR1 SGHDT and CDR2 YYEEEE. The V end lost 0 bases, the J end lost 0 bases, and 8 bases lay between the germline ends. CDR3 size: 15 residues. DNA of the CDR3: TGTGCCAGCAGCTTGGCTAGCGTTAGCACAGATACGCAGTATTTT. Translation: CASSLASVSTDTQYF.

This clonotype was counted between two and nine times. V and J are TRBV18 and TRBJ1-3; D uncertain. Trimming stripped 2 bases from V and 0 bases from J, with 11 bases between. Germline values: CDR1 KGHSH, CDR2 LQKENI. This CDR3 is 16 amino acids long. The DNA for the CDR3 is TGTGCCAGCTCACCATCGACCGCAACCTCTGGAAACACCATATATTTT. This translates into CASSPSTATSGNTIYF.

The gene calls are TRBV5-1 and TRBJ2-7, with a possible D match to TRBD1 (6 bases). This CDR3 spans 14 amino acids. V was shortened by 0 bases and J by 5 bases, with 12 bases between the two germline ends. Germline V gene lookup returns CDR1 SGHRS and CDR2 YFSETQ. The CDR3: CASSLEQGLDEQYF. CDR3 coding DNA: TGCGCCAGCAGCTTGGAACAGGGTTTGGACGAGCAGTACTTC.

The chain links TRBV20-1 to TRBJ2-1; tentatively, D is TRBD1 (7 bases). The V gene's germline CDR1 is DFQATT and CDR2 SNEGSKA (reference sequence). The CDR3 loop spans 12 amino acids. Trimming removed 3 bases from V and 8 bases from J, with 11 bases in between. The CDR3: CSAREGAYEQFF. DNA for the CDR3: TGCAGTGCTAGGGAGGGGGCCTATGAGCAGTTCTTC.

This clonotype was detected many times. The chain recombines TRBV12-3 or TRBV12-4 with TRBJ1-5; no clear D gene. V dropped 3 bases and J dropped 1 base, with 10 bases sitting between them. There are 15 residues in the CDR3. The CDR3 here is CASSLWAGSNQPQHF. CDR3 bases: TGTGCCAGCAGTTTGTGGGCGGGGAGCAATCAGCCCCAGCATTTT.

The chain uses TRBV9 and TRBJ2-5; D remains unclear. V lost 1 base to trimming and J lost 5 bases, with 9 bases between them. This CDR3 contains 13 residues. Per the germline V gene, CDR1 is SGDLS and CDR2 is YYNGEE. CDR3 in DNA: TGTGCCAGCAGCGTAACCTTGGGGGAGACCCAGTACTTC. Translation: CASSVTLGETQYF.

Worth noting for this clonotype: Germline is not matched at one junction end, which may reflect a read error. The chain couples TRBV10-3 to TRBJ1-5; D uncertain. CDR1 and CDR2 from the germline V gene are ENHRY and SYGVKD. The CDR3 spans 9 residues. CDR3 in amino acids: CAIGEPQHF. CDR3 bases: TGTGCCATCGGTGAGCCCCAGCATTTT.

V and J are TRBV20-1 and TRBJ1-1; D is uncertain. Looked up from germline, CDR1 is DFQATT and CDR2 is SNEGSKA (reference sequence). There are 15 residues in the CDR3. V was shortened by 0 bases and J by 4 bases, with 15 bases between the two germline ends. CDR3 DNA sequence: TGCAGTGCTAGAGACCTTACGCGGGTCTCCACTGAAGCTTTCTTT. It encodes CSARDLTRVSTEAFF.

This chain connects TRBV20-1 to TRBJ2-2, with D uncertain. In germline, CDR1 is DFQATT, CDR2 SNEGSKA (reference sequence). Trimming removed 0 bases at V and 6 bases at J, with 8 bases between. The CDR3 sequence is 13 residues long. Here the CDR3 DNA reads TGCAGTGCTAGAGAGGTAGCCGCCGGGGAGCTGTTTTTT. Amino acid sequence: CSAREVAAGELFF.

V and J are TRBV9 and TRBJ2-3; D not resolved. The V gene lost 4 bases and the J gene lost 5 bases, with 14 bases spanning the gap. Germline V CDR1 and CDR2: SGDLS, YYNGEE. The CDR3 is 14 amino acids. CDR3 sequence (DNA): TGTGCCAGCAGCACACAACGAGATGGAGATACGCAGTATTTT. Amino acid sequence: CASSTQRDGDTQYF.

The V gene is TRBV7-2, the J gene TRBJ1-1; TRBD1 might be the D (6 bases). Germline CDR1 reads SGHTA; CDR2 reads FQGNSA. This CDR3 has 15 amino acids. V gave up 5 bases and J gave up 0 bases, with 13 bases separating them. CDR3 DNA: TGTGCCAGCAGCAAACTCGGACAGCTGAACACTGAAGCTTTCTTT. It encodes CASSKLGQLNTEAFF. The full variable domain, rest sourced from reference TRBV7-2 and TRBJ1-1, is GAGVSQSPSNKVTEKGKDVELRCDPISGHTALYWYRQSLGQGLEFLIYFQGNSAPDKSGLPSDRFSAERTGGSVSTLTIQRTQQEDSAVYLCASSKLGQLNTEAFFGQGTRLTVV.